Each of the 25 T cell receptor beta chains below was sequenced from the same sample in a study of blood T cell repertoires in COVID-19. The protocol was immunoSEQ multiplex PCR, while the TCRdb copy is restricted to in-frame clones and leaves out a portion. Counted here are 200,000 to 300,000 clones, around nine tenths occurring once; the ten biggest clones make up approximately 2.6%. The sample was PBMCs or T cells enriched from blood (not recorded which). These receptors were obtained from a woman under 30 who had recovered from COVID-19.

The CDR3 protein is CASHGTSGNTIYF. The CDR3 nucleotides are TGTGCCAGCCACGGGACTTCTGGAAACACCATATATTTT. The chain joins TRBV19 to TRBJ1-3; D perhaps matches TRBD1 (5 bases). The CDR3 contains 13 residues. Looked up from germline, CDR1 is LNHDA and CDR2 is SQIVND (reference sequence). Between the trimmed V and J ends, which lost 9 bases and 1 base, there was a span of 10 bases.

This sequence joins TRBV24-1 and TRBJ2-1; TRBD1 aligns across 11 bases. The CDR3 extends over 16 amino acids. V dropped 4 bases and J dropped 6; count of bases not matched to a gene: 7. Per germline, CDR1 KGHDR and CDR2 SFDVKD. The CDR3 bases are TGTGCCACCAGTGACACTGGGACAGGGGGTGGCAATGAGCAGTTCTTC. This sequence encodes CATSDTGTGGGNEQFF.

V and J are TRBV15 and TRBJ1-2, with 7 bases fitting TRBD1. This CDR3 spans 13 amino acids. V lost 1 base to trimming and J lost 7 bases; unmatched junction nucleotides: 3. Germline CDR1 reads LNHNV; CDR2 reads YYDKDF (reference sequence). This chain's CDR3 is CATSRGQGFGYTF. The CDR3 coding sequence is TGTGCCACCAGCAGAGGACAGGGTTTTGGCTACACCTTC.

V and J are TRBV19 and TRBJ2-7; maybe TRBD1 (7 bases). The CDR3 sequence is 14 residues long. Germline assignment: CDR1 LNHDA and CDR2 SQIVND (reference sequence). V lost 6 bases and J 0 bases, leaving 12 bases between the germline ends. The CDR3 DNA is TGTGCCAGTAGCACAGGGGAGGCCTCCTACGAGCAGTACTTC. Translation: CASSTGEASYEQYF.

The chain uses TRBV18 and TRBJ2-3, with 10 bases matching TRBD1. With V trimmed by 3 bases and J by 2 bases, 11 bases remained unmatched. The germline V gene has CDR1 KGHSH and CDR2 LQKENI. The length of the CDR3 is 18 residues. The CDR3 nucleotides are TGTGCCAGCTCACCGCTAGACAGGGGGCTTGGGTACACAGATACGCAGTATTTT. It yields the protein CASSPLDRGLGYTDTQYF.

The CDR3 protein is CASSDLEGTGGYEQYF. As DNA, the CDR3 is TGTGCCAGCAGTGACTTAGAGGGGACAGGCGGCTACGAGCAGTACTTC. The rearrangement links TRBV6-4 to TRBJ2-7; 8 positions agree with TRBD1. The J segment lost 3 bases and the V segment lost 1 base, leaving 8 bases of the junction unmatched. Germline values: CDR1 MRHNA, CDR2 SNTAGT. The CDR3 length is 16 residues.

V gene TRBV6-5 combines with J gene TRBJ1-2; 8 bases line up with TRBD1. The CDR3 is 13 residues long. CDR1 MNHEY and CDR2 SVGAGI come from the germline V gene. The V segment lost 7 bases and the J segment 6 bases; nucleotides outside the gene matches: 7. CDR3 in DNA: TGTGCCAGCACCAGAGGACAGGGAGATGGCTACACCTTC. Its translation: CASTRGQGDGYTF.

This rearrangement joins TRBV19 to TRBJ1-2, with 8 bases that match TRBD1. The germline V gene has CDR1 LNHDA and CDR2 SQIVND (reference sequence). This CDR3 is built from 16 residues. The V segment lost 4 bases and the J segment 3 bases; nucleotides outside the gene matches: 10. The CDR3 loop reads CASSTGAGTGHYGYTF. The CDR3 nucleotides are TGTGCCAGTAGTACAGGAGCCGGGACAGGCCACTATGGCTACACCTTC.

This clone was counted only a few times. The chain links TRBV7-2 to TRBJ2-2; 8 bases are a match to TRBD2. With V trimmed by 1 base and J by 2 bases, 6 bases remained unmatched. This CDR3 spans 17 amino acids. Germline CDR1 SGHTA, CDR2 FQGNSA. CDR3 sequence reads: CASSLGGAGGNTGELFF. The CDR3 DNA reads as TGTGCCAGCAGCTTAGGTGGCGCGGGGGGTAACACCGGGGAGCTGTTTTTT.

V is TRBV2 and J is TRBJ1-2, with TRBD1 matching over 12 bases. Trimming cost V 4 bases and J 5 bases; bases outside gene matches: 5. The CDR3 is 15 amino acids. Germline assignment: CDR1 SNHLY and CDR2 FYNNEI. CDR3 coding DNA: TGTGCCAGCAGTGTCCCGGGACAGGGGGCGTATGGCTACACCTTC. It is translated as CASSVPGQGAYGYTF.

This clone was observed a few times. The rearrangement joins TRBV27 to TRBJ1-2; 8 nucleotides match TRBD1. This CDR3 is 13 amino acids long. CDR1 MNHEY and CDR2 SMNVEV come from the germline V gene (reference sequence). V lost 6 bases and J lost 8; bases outside the gene matches: 8. The CDR3 reads CASSHDRGYGYTF. CDR3 DNA: TGTGCCAGCAGCCACGACAGGGGTTACGGCTACACCTTC.

This chain connects TRBV28 to TRBJ2-3, with 8 bases fitting TRBD2. CDR1 is MDHEN and CDR2 is SYDVKM in the germline V gene. The CDR3 runs 16 residues. The junction had 10 bases not matched to a gene; V was cut back by 5 bases and J by 3 bases. CDR3 sequence reads: CASSVSGRSYTDTQYF. CDR3 bases: TGTGCCAGCAGTGTGAGCGGGAGAAGTTATACAGATACGCAGTATTTT.

The J gene is TRBJ1-2, the V gene TRBV13; tentative D call: TRBD1 (6 bases). V lost 5 bases, J lost 3 bases, and 10 bases lay in between. CDR3 length equals 13 residues. Per germline, CDR1 PRHDT and CDR2 FYEKMQ (reference sequence). CDR3 in DNA: TGTGCCAGCAGCACGCGGGGGCACTATGGCTACACCTTC. This gives the protein CASSTRGHYGYTF.

About this clone: The same CDR3 is also encoded by other DNA sequences in this sample. The chain carries TRBV11-2 and TRBJ1-2; tentatively, D is TRBD1 (5 bases). The CDR3 sequence is 11 residues long. The V end was cut by 3 bases, the J end by 8 bases, with 7 bases between. Germline CDR1 SGHAT, CDR2 FQNNGV. The DNA of the CDR3 is TGTGCCAGCAGCTTCGGGGGAGGCTACACCTTC. Translated: CASSFGGGYTF.

The rearrangement uses TRBV19 and TRBJ1-1, with TRBD1 identical over 7 bases. The CDR3 is 15 amino acids. From germline, CDR1 is LNHDA and CDR2 SQIVND (reference sequence). Trimming at V came to 3 bases and at J to 5 bases, leaving 9 bases not matched to a gene. In DNA form, the CDR3 reads TGTGCCAGTAGTATCTTAGGGGGCCTTGGAACTGAAGCTTTCTTT. The encoded protein is CASSILGGLGTEAFF.

This clone was found a few times. The chain couples TRBV28 to TRBJ2-7, with 14 positions matching TRBD2. The CDR3 has 15 amino acids. Germline CDR1 MDHEN, CDR2 SYDVKM. Trimming at V came to 4 bases and at J to 4 bases, leaving 3 bases not matched to a gene. The CDR3 DNA reads as TGTGCCAGCAGTTCGGGACTAGCGGGAGCTTACGAGCAGTACTTC. It translates to CASSSGLAGAYEQYF.

This clone has only a few counts. This rearrangement joins TRBV12-5 to TRBJ2-6, with 9 bases identical to TRBD1. V was clipped by 1 base and J by 0 bases; unmatched bases: 10. The CDR3 consists of 20 residues. Germline lookup yields CDR1 LGHNT and CDR2 FRNRAP. CDR3 loop: CASGLGFRGQGASGANVLTF. The CDR3 DNA is TGTGCTAGTGGTTTGGGGTTTAGGGGACAGGGCGCCTCTGGGGCCAACGTCCTGACTTTC.

The V gene is TRBV11-2, the J gene TRBJ2-3; tentatively, D is TRBD2 (6 bases). The CDR3 runs 17 residues. Germline loops: CDR1 SGHAT, CDR2 FQNNGV. With 0 bases removed from V and 3 bases from J, the gap between germline ends came to 16 bases. DNA for the CDR3: TGTGCCAGCAGCTTAGATTCCAGGCAGGAGGGGACAGATACGCAGTATTTT. It translates to CASSLDSRQEGTDTQYF. Complete variable domain (other parts from reference TRBV11-2 and TRBJ2-3): EAGVAQSPRYKIIEKRQSVAFWCNPISGHATLYWYQQILGQGPKLLIQFQNNGVVDDSQLPKDRFSAERLKGVDSTLKIQPAKLEDSAVYLCASSLDSRQEGTDTQYFGPGTRLTVL.

The gene calls are TRBV27 and TRBJ2-7; TRBD2 is a possible D gene (6 bases). Germline V lookup: CDR1 MNHEY, CDR2 SMNVEV (reference sequence). Trimming stripped 6 bases from V and 0 bases from J, with 12 bases between. The CDR3 has 14 amino acids. In DNA, the CDR3 is TGTGCCAGCAGCCGCGGGGCCGTCTCCTACGAGCAGTACTTC. The encoded protein is CASSRGAVSYEQYF.

The gene calls are TRBV11-3 and TRBJ2-6, with no clear D. Trimming removed 5 bases at V and 0 bases at J, with 11 bases between. Germline CDR1 SGHNT, CDR2 YENEEA. The CDR3 has 16 amino acids. Written as DNA, the CDR3 is TGTGCCAGCAGCCCATCGACACCCTCTGGGGCCAACGTCCTGACTTTC. Encoded protein: CASSPSTPSGANVLTF. Looking up the rest from reference TRBV11-3 and TRBJ2-6 gives the full variable domain: EAGVVQSPRYKIIEKKQPVAFWCNPISGHNTLYWYLQNLGQGPELLIRYENEEAVDDSQLPKDRFSAERLKGVDSTLKIQPAELGDSAVYLCASSPSTPSGANVLTFGAGSRLTVL.

J is TRBJ1-1 and V is TRBV7-9; 8 bases are shared with TRBD1. The germline CDR1 and CDR2 sequences are SEHNR and FQNEAQ (reference sequence). The J segment lost 5 bases and the V segment lost 2 bases, leaving 1 base of the junction unmatched. CDR3 length: 13 amino acids. CDR3: CASSLQGATEAFF. In DNA form, the CDR3 reads TGTGCCAGCAGCTTACAGGGGGCGACTGAAGCTTTCTTT. The variable domain in full, with the rest retrieved from reference TRBV7-9 and TRBJ1-1, is DTGVSQNPRHKITKRGQNVTFRCDPISEHNRLYWYRQTLGQGPEFLTYFQNEAQLEKSRLLSDRFSAERPKGSFSTLEIQRTEQGDSAMYLCASSLQGATEAFFGQGTRLTVV.

J is TRBJ2-7 and V is TRBV7-9; 12 bases align to TRBD2. The V segment lost 5 bases and the J segment 2 bases; nucleotides outside the gene matches: 7. The CDR3 is made up of 16 amino acids. CDR1 is SEHNR, CDR2 FQNEAQ, per germline (reference sequence). DNA of the CDR3: TGTGCCAGCAGCGCCACTAGCGGGGGGCCCCCCTACGAGCAGTACTTC. Translating gives CASSATSGGPPYEQYF.

This clone has just one count. The V and J genes are TRBV13 and TRBJ2-3, with TRBD1 matching 11 bases. V shed 3 bases and J 8 bases; nucleotides not matched to a gene: 13. Germline CDR1 and CDR2: PRHDT and FYEKMQ (reference sequence). This CDR3 is built from 17 residues. For the CDR3, the DNA is TGTGCCAGCAGCTTCCCACCTCAGGACAGGGGGCGAATTACGCAGTATTTT. Translating gives CASSFPPQDRGRITQYF.

Only a few counts were recorded for this clone. The chain links TRBV7-3 to TRBJ2-7; the D gene is possibly TRBD2 (6 bases). V dropped 2 bases and J dropped 7 bases, with 12 bases sitting between them. The CDR3 is made up of 13 amino acids. The germline CDR1 and CDR2 sequences are SGHTA and FQGTGA. CDR3 nucleotide sequence: TGTGCCAGCAGCTTACAACCGGGAGTTGAGCAGTACTTC. As protein: CASSLQPGVEQYF. Full variable domain (outside the CDR3, taken from reference TRBV7-3 and TRBJ2-7): GAGVSQTPSNKVTEKGKYVELRCDPISGHTALYWYRQSLGQGPEFLIYFQGTGAADDSGLPNDRFFAVRPEGSVSTLKIQRTERGDSAVYLCASSLQPGVEQYFGPGTRLTVT.

This clone was counted a few times. The V and J genes are TRBV6-2 or TRBV6-3 and TRBJ2-7; 7 bases are a match to TRBD1. From germline, CDR1 is MNHEY and CDR2 SVGEGT. After removal of 3 bases from V and 1 base from J, the junction contained 3 bases not matched to a gene. The CDR3 is 14 amino acids. CDR3: CASSYSRGSYEQYF. CDR3 nucleotide sequence: TGTGCCAGCAGTTATAGCAGGGGGTCCTACGAGCAGTACTTC.